Listed here are 5 T cell receptor beta chains from one sample, sequenced in a study of cytomegalovirus exposure and HLA in healthy donors (dated by TCRdb to the late 2010s). Library generation was performed with the immunoSEQ multiplex PCR assay. For the multiplex PCR, a mixture combining 60 forward primers for TCR Vbeta segments and 13 reverse primers for TCR Jbeta segments was used. TCRdb carries this immuneACCESS record with in-frame sequences only. Its versions omit some clonotypes, under half of them owing to an unresolved V gene in the studies checked, with the rest unexplained. Within this sample are nearly 110,000 clones, with around 72% of them counted one time only. Together, the top ten hold about 14% of the sample. Sequenced input: PBMCs. These receptors originate from a woman aged 35 to 49 in good health and CMV-seropositive.

This clone was counted a few times. This chain links TRBV6-5 with TRBJ1-6; 7 nucleotides align to TRBD1. The CDR3 is 14 residues long. V shed 6 bases and J 10 bases; nucleotides not matched to a gene: 9. Germline V gene sequence: CDR1 MNHEY, CDR2 SVGAGI. CDR3 sequence reads: CASRSRQGGSPLHF. The CDR3 DNA is TGTGCCAGCAGATCCCGACAGGGAGGCTCACCCCTCCACTTT.

The V and J genes are TRBV2 and TRBJ1-2; 10 nucleotides line up with TRBD1. The V gene end was trimmed by 8 bases and the J gene end by 6 bases; junction bases not matched to a gene: 9. CDR1 and CDR2 (germline): SNHLY, FYNNEI. The CDR3 is 14 residues long. CDR3 amino acids: CASPKGQGVHGYTF. In nucleotides, the CDR3 is TGTGCCAGCCCAAAAGGACAGGGGGTACATGGCTACACCTTC.

With regard to this clone: The junction differs from germline at one of its ends, possibly a read error. The V and J genes are TRBV7-7 and TRBJ2-5; the match to TRBD1 covers 8 bases. Germline V gene data show CDR1 as SSHAT and CDR2 as FNYEAQ (reference sequence). CDR3 length: 13 amino acids. The CDR3 coding sequence is TGTGCTAGCAGCCTGGACAGGGCCCAGACCCAGTACTTC. Protein sequence: CASSLDRAQTQYF. The full variable domain, with the rest looked up from reference TRBV7-7 and TRBJ2-5, is GAGVSQSPRYKVTKRGQDVTLRCDPISSHATLYWYQQALGQGPEFLTYFNYEAQPDKSGLPSDRFSAERPEGSISTLTIQRTEQRDSAMYRCASSLDRAQTQYFGPGTRLLVL.

The rearrangement links TRBV27 to TRBJ1-6, with D maybe TRBD1 (5 bases). Between the trimmed V and J ends, which lost 1 base and 9 bases, there was a span of 22 bases. This CDR3 spans 18 amino acids. Germline CDR1 is MNHEY and CDR2 is SMNVEV (reference sequence). The CDR3 DNA follows: TGTGCCAGCAGTTTATTAGGCAGGACGGGGGGTGGAAGTTCACCCCTCCACTTT. Protein product: CASSLLGRTGGGSSPLHF.

This rearrangement joins TRBV7-3 to TRBJ2-6; 9 bases match TRBD1. Unmatched junction bases numbered 6, after V lost 2 bases and J lost 4 bases. This CDR3 is 17 amino acids long. CDR1 is SGHTA and CDR2 is FQGTGA in the germline V gene. CDR3 sequence (DNA): TGTGCCAGCAGCTTATTAGGACAGGGGTCCGGGGCCAACGTCCTGACTTTC. Translated, it gives CASSLLGQGSGANVLTF.